The next 9 T cell receptor beta chains were all read from a single sample in a study of shared T cell receptors in the human thymus. Repertoires were generated with immunoSEQ multiplex PCR, while TCRdb's copy carries only in-frame clones and drops some. The sample comprises 540,000 or so clones, around three quarters of which are singletons, and more than 0.01% rests with the top ten. The same sample was also used in a study of human thymus T cells.

Sequenced: thymocytes. These receptor sequences come from a boy under two years old with a congenital heart defect.

The gene calls are TRBV12-2 and TRBJ2-1; the table assigns TRBD2, which was not confirmed against the DNA. TRBV12-2 is given as a pseudogene. This CDR3 has 20 amino acids. CDR3 amino acids: CASRGPGLAEVHFSYNEQFF. The CDR3 region has the DNA TGTGCAAGTCGGGGCCCGGGACTAGCAGAAGTCCATTTCTCCTACAATGAGCAGTTCTTC.

The chain employs TRBV30 and TRBJ2-1; 12 positions match TRBD2. The CDR3 is made up of 19 amino acids. Germline assignment: CDR1 GTSNPN and CDR2 SVGIG (reference sequence). The V gene end was trimmed by 0 bases and the J gene end by 0 bases; junction bases not matched to a gene: 9. Here the CDR3 DNA reads TGTGCCTGGAGTGTATCCGCTAGCGGGAGGGAAAGCTCCTACAATGAGCAGTTCTTC. This codes for CAWSVSASGRESSYNEQFF.

The chain has TRBV4-3 and TRBJ2-1; 10 nucleotides agree with TRBD2. Germline CDR1 reads LGHNA; CDR2 reads YSLEER. Trimming cost V 1 base and J 0 bases; bases outside gene matches: 0. The CDR3 covers 16 residues. The CDR3 sequence is CASSQGLAGSYNEQFF. The DNA for the CDR3 is TGCGCCAGCAGCCAAGGACTAGCGGGCTCCTACAATGAGCAGTTCTTC.

This clone has only a few counts. V usage is TRBV6-1 and J usage is TRBJ2-7; tentative D call: TRBD1 (5 bases). There are 14 residues in the CDR3. V lost 6 bases and J lost 2, with 14 bases in between. Per the germline V gene, CDR1 is MNHNS and CDR2 is SASEGT. The CDR3 loop is CASRALDRAYEQYF. The CDR3 DNA reads TGTGCCAGCAGGGCCCTTGACAGAGCCTACGAGCAGTACTTC.

This chain links TRBV28 with TRBJ1-1, with 7 nucleotides matching TRBD1. CDR1 is MDHEN and CDR2 is SYDVKM in the germline V gene. The CDR3 totals 13 residues. Trimming took 5 bases from V and 4 from J; bases not matched to a gene: 4. The DNA of the CDR3 is TGTGCCAGCAGTCAAGGGGGCCCCACTGAAGCTTTCTTT. Amino acids: CASSQGGPTEAFF.

The gene calls are TRBV15 and TRBJ1-2, with D possibly TRBD1 on 5 matching bases. Trimming pared 4 bases from V and 10 bases from J, leaving 13 bases between. The CDR3 is 12 amino acids. Germline V gene sequence: CDR1 LNHNV, CDR2 YYDKDF (reference sequence). CDR3 amino acids: CATSMAGVIYTF. The CDR3 DNA follows: TGTGCCACCAGCATGGCGGGGGTCATCTACACCTTC.

This clone was picked up a small number of times. The chain has TRBV11-1 and TRBJ2-7; the D gene is possibly TRBD1 (6 bases). The CDR3 is 17 amino acids. Germline V gene sequence: CDR1 SGHAT, CDR2 FQDESV (reference sequence). Between the trimmed V and J ends, which lost 5 bases and 3 bases, there was a span of 23 bases. The CDR3 is CASSAVSRDTGHYEQYF. CDR3 in DNA: TGTGCCAGCAGCGCTGTTTCCCGGGACACGGGGCACTACGAGCAGTACTTC.

The rearrangement uses TRBV27 and TRBJ2-1; 8 bases line up with TRBD2. This CDR3 is built from 15 residues. Trimming at V came to 7 bases and at J to 7 bases, leaving 12 bases not matched to a gene. CDR1 is MNHEY and CDR2 is SMNVEV in the germline V gene (reference sequence). The CDR3 is CASTKAGALANEQFF. CDR3 sequence (DNA): TGTGCCAGCACCAAAGCGGGAGCCCTTGCTAATGAGCAGTTCTTC.

This chain's CDR3 is CASSFGAGKEHWGGPSYNEQFF. In DNA form, the CDR3 reads TGTGCCAGCAGTTTTGGTGCAGGGAAGGAGCATTGGGGAGGGCCCTCCTACAATGAGCAGTTCTTC. The chain joins TRBV27 to TRBJ2-1; 7 bases are shared with TRBD2. CDR3 length: 22 amino acids. Germline assignment: CDR1 MNHEY and CDR2 SMNVEV (reference sequence). The ends lost 3 bases at V and 0 bases at J; junction bases unmatched: 23.